The 5 T cell receptor beta chains below all came from one sample that was sequenced in a study of siplizumab effects on memory and regulatory T cells. Repertoires were generated with immunoSEQ multiplex PCR, while TCRdb's copy carries only in-frame clones and drops some. The data contain over 65,000 clones, roughly 93% of them seen just once; the ten biggest clones take up over 4%. Sequencing was performed on CD8+ T cells sorted from blood. The receptors stem from a human donor in good health.

This chain connects TRBV30 to TRBJ2-1, with no clear D. This CDR3 region has 13 residues. The germline V gene encodes CDR1 GTSNPN and CDR2 SVGIG (reference sequence). With 1 base removed from V and 7 bases from J, the gap between germline ends came to 11 bases. Here the CDR3 reads CAWSAPPLNEQFF. The CDR3 coding sequence is TGTGCCTGGAGTGCCCCACCTCTGAATGAGCAGTTCTTC.

The gene calls are TRBV10-2 and TRBJ2-7; D gene unclear. Germline-derived CDR1 and CDR2 are WSHSY and SAAADI. This CDR3 has 13 residues. V was pared by 5 bases and J by 0 bases, with 8 bases between. CDR3 bases: TGCGCCAGCAGTCCGCCGAGCTCCTACGAGCAGTACTTC. It is translated as CASSPPSSYEQYF.

This chain links TRBV5-8 with TRBJ2-5; 13 bases match TRBD2. With 2 bases clipped from V and 0 bases from J, the junction kept 7 bases outside the gene matches. This CDR3 spans 18 amino acids. Germline CDR1 is SGHTS and CDR2 is YDEGEE. The chain's CDR3 is CASSFLTSGGPYQETQYF. CDR3 in DNA: TGTGCCAGCAGCTTTCTGACTAGCGGGGGGCCCTACCAAGAGACCCAGTACTTC.

The chain combines TRBV9 with TRBJ2-7; D unresolved. V was cut by 7 bases and J by 1 base, with 12 bases left in between. Germline V gene sequence: CDR1 SGDLS, CDR2 YYNGEE. This CDR3 comprises 13 residues. Here the CDR3 DNA reads TGTGCCAGCGGAAGGACGGATTCCTACGAGCAGTACTTC. Translating it yields CASGRTDSYEQYF.

The chain joins TRBV9 to TRBJ1-1; a possible D gene is TRBD1 (6 bases). Germline V CDR1 and CDR2: SGDLS, YYNGEE. This CDR3 spans 16 amino acids. The V end was cut by 0 bases, the J end by 5 bases, with 17 bases between. DNA for the CDR3: TGTGCCAGCAGCGTAGGTTCAGGGGCCGGGGGGACTGAAGCTTTCTTT. Protein sequence: CASSVGSGAGGTEAFF. Drawing the rest from reference TRBV9 and TRBJ1-1, the complete variable domain is DSGVTQTPKHLITATGQRVTLRCSPRSGDLSVYWYQQSLDQGLQFLIQYYNGEERAKGNILERFSAQQFPDLHSELNLSSLELGDSALYFCASSVGSGAGGTEAFFGQGTRLTVV.